The present T cell receptor beta chain was sequenced within a study of kidney transplant recipient with SARS-CoV-2 infection. TCRdb re-derived calls from the reads in MiXCR, one entry per CDR3 protein. The sample holds approximately 250,000 distinct CDR3 sequences, under 35% seen once. At least ten counts were recorded for this clonotype. The germline V gene encodes CDR1 MNHEY and CDR2 SVGAGI. This CDR3 comprises 16 residues. After removal of 5 bases from V and 7 bases from J, the junction contained 13 bases not matched to a gene. This rearrangement joins TRBV6-5 to TRBJ2-7; 11 bases are a match to TRBD2. The clonotype originates from a male patient younger than 45 who had COVID-19 and was a kidney transplant recipient. Some T cells may be transferred from the graft donor. The sample consisted of a blood sample, taken at baseline and on roughly day 120 from a kidney transplant recipient. The CDR3: CASSRTGTSGPREQYF. CDR3 bases: TGTGCCAGCAGTCGTACCGGGACTAGCGGCCCGCGGGAGCAGTACTTC.